Listed below are T cell receptor beta chains from one sample, sequenced in a study of blood T cell repertoires in COVID-19. The protocol was immunoSEQ multiplex PCR, while the TCRdb copy is restricted to in-frame clones and leaves out a portion. The sample yields 40,000 to 60,000 clones, 85% to 90% seen once. The specimen sequenced was peripheral blood. These receptors all come from a woman older than 75 with COVID-19, enrolled during active disease. Each CDR3 is given with its conserved first and last residue. The D gene is left open where the match is weak. Clone size, where shown, is once, few, many, or a class for clones that have expanded.

cdr3_aa | cdr3_nt | j_call | v_call | d_call | clone_size
CASSLGGGSYNEQFF | TGTGCCAGCAGTCTGGGAGGTGGCTCCTACAATGAGCAGTTCTTC | TRBJ2-1 | TRBV28 | - | -
CASSPTARGNTIYF | TGTGCCAGTAGTCCTACTGCCCGAGGAAACACCATATATTTT | TRBJ1-3 | TRBV19 | - | -
CASSDRLGEKLFF | TGTGCCAGCAGCGACAGACTGGGTGAAAAACTGTTTTTT | TRBJ1-4 | TRBV3-1/TRBV3-2 | - | -
CASKGTLGRSPLEDTF | TGCGCCAGCAAAGGTACCTTAGGGAGAAGCCCTCTGGAAGACACCTTC | TRBJ1-2 | TRBV10-2 | - | -
CASSHKTGRWDQNTEAFF | TGCGCCAGCAGCCATAAGACAGGGCGATGGGATCAGAACACTGAAGCTTTCTTT | TRBJ1-1 | TRBV5-1 | TRBD1 | once
CASSIGDSARRGQFF | TGTGCCAGTAGTATAGGGGACAGTGCCCGGCGAGGGCAGTTCTTC | TRBJ2-1 | TRBV19 | TRBD1 | few
CASSLARGQGTGNQPQHF | TGTGCCAGCAGCTTAGCGAGGGGACAGGGAACGGGCAATCAGCCCCAGCATTTT | TRBJ1-5 | TRBV7-2 | TRBD1 | -
CAGRTGWNTGELFF | TGTGCCGGCCGGACAGGGTGGAACACCGGGGAGCTGTTTTTT | TRBJ2-2 | TRBV30 | TRBD1 | -
CATGIIPGTEAFF | TGTGCCACCGGAATTATACCGGGGACTGAAGCTTTCTTT | TRBJ1-1 | TRBV15 | - | -
CASSLRALAGAPNEQFF | TGTGCCAGCAGTTTACGGGCCCTAGCGGGGGCCCCCAATGAGCAGTTCTTC | TRBJ2-1 | TRBV27 | TRBD2 | -
CAIRGGDTIQETQYF | TGTGCCATCCGCGGGGGGGACACTATTCAAGAGACCCAGTACTTC | TRBJ2-5 | TRBV10-3 | TRBD2 | -
CASSSGGGHSPLHF | TGTGCCAGCAGCTCCGGCGGGGGGCATTCACCCCTCCACTTT | TRBJ1-6 | TRBV5-4 | - | -
CASSMALGSGRSSYNEQFF | TGTGCCAGTAGTATGGCTTTGGGTAGCGGGAGAAGCTCCTACAATGAGCAGTTCTTC | TRBJ2-1 | TRBV19 | TRBD2 | once
CASSLGPTGLNTEAFF | TGTGCCAGCAGCTTGGGCCCCACAGGGCTGAACACTGAAGCTTTCTTT | TRBJ1-1 | TRBV5-5 | - | -
CSASRDTEAFF | TGCAGCGCGAGCCGGGACACTGAAGCTTTCTTT | TRBJ1-1 | TRBV20-1 | - | -
CASSPGTGNTIYF | TGTGCCAGCAGCCCCGGGACAGGGAACACCATATATTTT | TRBJ1-3 | TRBV6-5 | TRBD1 | few
CASSTGTSGVTDTQYF | TGCGCCAGCAGCACTGGGACTAGCGGAGTCACAGATACGCAGTATTTT | TRBJ2-3 | TRBV5-1 | TRBD2 | -
CASSTRTANTGELFF | TGTGCCAGCTCAACAAGGACAGCGAACACCGGGGAGCTGTTTTTT | TRBJ2-2 | TRBV18 | - | -
CASSSTGDNSPLHF | TGTGCCAGCAGTTCGACAGGGGATAATTCACCCCTCCACTTT | TRBJ1-6 | TRBV6-5 | TRBD1 | -
CASSPGLSSPLHF | TGTGCCAGCTCACCGGGCCTCTCTTCACCCCTCCACTTT | TRBJ1-6 | TRBV18 | - | -
CASSGQGWETQYF | TGTGCCAGCAGTGGACAGGGTTGGGAGACCCAGTACTTC | TRBJ2-5 | TRBV2 | TRBD1 | -
CASSPDRVDYGYTF | TGTGCCAGTAGTCCGGACAGGGTGGACTATGGCTACACCTTC | TRBJ1-2 | TRBV19 | TRBD1 | -
CASSFRQGAAVDGNTIYF | TGTGCCAGCAGCTTTCGACAGGGGGCGGCCGTGGATGGAAACACCATATATTTT | TRBJ1-3 | TRBV11-2 | TRBD1 | -
CASSLGGIGDEQYF | TGCGCCAGCAGCTTAGGGGGTATTGGGGACGAGCAGTACTTC | TRBJ2-7 | TRBV5-1 | - | -
CASSLPGGRTNEKLFF | TGTGCCAGCAGCTTACCGGGAGGTCGAACTAATGAAAAACTGTTTTTT | TRBJ1-4 | TRBV7-3 | - | -
CASSLARTSSYEQFF | TGTGCCAGCAGCTTGGCCCGGACTAGCAGCTATGAGCAGTTCTTC | TRBJ2-1 | TRBV5-8 | TRBD2 | -
CAWSVCSPSSYNEQFF | TGTGCCTGGAGTGTATGCTCACCGAGCTCCTACAATGAGCAGTTCTTC | TRBJ2-1 | TRBV30 | - | -
CASSYRGREQFF | TGTGCCAGTTCCTACAGGGGGCGTGAGCAGTTCTTC | TRBJ2-1 | TRBV19 | TRBD1 | -
CASSYRGQANYGYTF | TGTGCCAGCAGTTACCGAGGACAGGCTAACTATGGCTACACCTTC | TRBJ1-2 | TRBV6-6 | TRBD1 | -
CASSPSVGGGGPQAETQYF | TGTGCCAGCAGCCCCTCCGTGGGGGGCGGGGGCCCACAGGCAGAGACCCAGTACTTC | TRBJ2-5 | TRBV9 | - | -
CATVTSTDTQYF | TGTGCCACCGTGACTTCCACAGATACGCAGTATTTT | TRBJ2-3 | TRBV28 | - | -
CASSTDRGSRRDGYTF | TGTGCCAGCAGTACGGACAGGGGGTCGCGAAGGGATGGCTACACCTTC | TRBJ1-2 | TRBV28 | TRBD1 | -
CASSSLQGRSNQPQHF | TGTGCCAGTAGTTCCTTACAGGGTCGGAGCAATCAGCCCCAGCATTTT | TRBJ1-5 | TRBV19 | - | few
CASSPQTGQETQYF | TGTGCCAGCTCACCCCAAACAGGACAAGAGACCCAGTACTTC | TRBJ2-5 | TRBV18 | - | -
CASSRVPLNTEAFF | TGTGCCAGTAGTAGAGTTCCACTGAACACTGAAGCTTTCTTT | TRBJ1-1 | TRBV19 | - | few
CASSPSRVDNYGYTF | TGTGCCAGCTCACCTAGCCGGGTCGATAACTATGGCTACACCTTC | TRBJ1-2 | TRBV18 | - | -
CASSLEDRANTEAFF | TGTGCCAGCAGCTTAGAGGACAGGGCGAACACTGAAGCTTTCTTT | TRBJ1-1 | TRBV7-8 | TRBD1 | -
CASSQDRLRGGTGQNIQYF | TGTGCCAGCAGCCAAGATCGCCTCAGGGGCGGCACGGGCCAAAACATTCAGTACTTC | TRBJ2-4 | TRBV4-2 | - | -
CASSYRGRRSPLHF | TGTGCCAGCAGCTACAGGGGGAGAAGGTCACCCCTCCACTTT | TRBJ1-6 | TRBV7-8 | TRBD1 | once
CASSLVGNTGELFF | TGTGCCAGCAGCTTAGTCGGGAACACCGGGGAGCTGTTTTTT | TRBJ2-2 | TRBV11-2 | - | -
CALGKSGRPPEAFF | TGTGCCCTGGGGAAGAGCGGAAGACCGCCTGAAGCTTTCTTT | TRBJ1-1 | TRBV28 | - | once
CASSQGLAGGPTYYNEQFF | TGTGCCAGCAGCCAAGGACTAGCGGGGGGCCCAACCTACTACAATGAGCAGTTCTTC | TRBJ2-1 | TRBV5-4 | TRBD2 | -
CASSTRGGGDTEAFF | TGTGCCAGCAGCACAAGAGGGGGCGGCGACACTGAAGCTTTCTTT | TRBJ1-1 | TRBV7-6 | TRBD1 | -
CASSWVSGTGELFF | TGTGCCAGCAGCTGGGTGAGCGGAACCGGGGAGCTGTTTTTT | TRBJ2-2 | TRBV5-6 | - | -
CASQGLANQPQHF | TGTGCCAGCCAGGGACTGGCTAATCAGCCCCAGCATTTT | TRBJ1-5 | TRBV6-5 | - | -
CASSPIQGNTEAFF | TGTGCCAGCTCACCGATCCAGGGGAACACTGAAGCTTTCTTT | TRBJ1-1 | TRBV18 | - | -
CASSGEVFRAGGTEAFF | TGTGCCAGCAGTGGGGAGGTGTTTCGGGCCGGGGGCACTGAAGCTTTCTTT | TRBJ1-1 | TRBV6-1 | - | -
CASSPGTGVHEQYF | TGTGCCAGCTCACCAGGAACAGGGGTCCACGAGCAGTACTTC | TRBJ2-7 | TRBV18 | TRBD1 | -
CASSPTTGLGELFF | TGTGCCAGCAGTCCCACTACAGGGCTCGGGGAGCTGTTTTTT | TRBJ2-2 | TRBV6-5 | - | -
CASSPSTGELFF | TGTGCCAGCTCACCATCAACCGGGGAGCTGTTTTTT | TRBJ2-2 | TRBV18 | - | -
CASSQDRGRGYAQYF | TGCGCCAGCAGCCAAGATCGCGGCAGGGGATACGCGCAGTACTTC | TRBJ2-7 | TRBV4-1 | - | -